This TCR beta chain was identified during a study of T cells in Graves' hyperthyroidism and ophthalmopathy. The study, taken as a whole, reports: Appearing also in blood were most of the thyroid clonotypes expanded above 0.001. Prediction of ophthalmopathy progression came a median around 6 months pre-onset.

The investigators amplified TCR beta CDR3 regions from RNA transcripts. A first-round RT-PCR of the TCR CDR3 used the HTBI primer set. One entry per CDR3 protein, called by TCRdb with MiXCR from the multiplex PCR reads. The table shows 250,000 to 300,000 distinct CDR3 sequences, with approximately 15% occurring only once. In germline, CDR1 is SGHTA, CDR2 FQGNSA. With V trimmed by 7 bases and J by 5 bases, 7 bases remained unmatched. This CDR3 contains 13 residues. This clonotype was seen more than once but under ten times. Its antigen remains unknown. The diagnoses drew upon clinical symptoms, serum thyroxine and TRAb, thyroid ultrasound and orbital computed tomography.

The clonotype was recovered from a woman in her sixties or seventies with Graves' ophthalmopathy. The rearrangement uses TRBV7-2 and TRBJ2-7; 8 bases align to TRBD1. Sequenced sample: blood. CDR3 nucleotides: TGTGCCAGCAAGGGGGACAGGCTAAACGAGCAGTACTTC. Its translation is CASKGDRLNEQYF.